The 27 T cell receptor beta chains reported below all come from one sample, sequenced in a study of graft-versus-host responses after intestinal transplantation. No antigens are known for them. Measured with immunoSEQ multiplex PCR; TCRdb has only the in-frame clones, and not every one. Among just over 85,000 clones, roughly 90% were seen once, and the ten largest hold about 0.4%. The material was unstimulated CD8+ T cells sorted from spleen or lymph node cells, obtained before transplant. These receptors were obtained from a human donor who was the organ donor for an intestinal transplant.

The chain couples TRBV9 to TRBJ2-3; TRBD1 agrees at 9 bases. This CDR3 is 13 amino acids long. With V trimmed by 3 bases and J by 4 bases, 0 bases remained unmatched. CDR1 is SGDLS and CDR2 is YYNGEE in the germline V gene. The CDR3 loop reads CASSGDRADTQYF. The CDR3 DNA sequence: TGTGCCAGCAGCGGGGACAGGGCAGATACGCAGTATTTT.

This clone was observed once. The chain carries TRBV5-6 and TRBJ2-7; 7 bases are a match to TRBD2. Per germline, CDR1 SGHDT and CDR2 YYEEEE. The CDR3 sequence is 11 residues long. Unmatched junction bases numbered 3, after V lost 1 base and J lost 11 bases. The CDR3 DNA is TGTGCCAGCAGCTTGAAGGGGAGGGAGTACTTC. Its protein is CASSLKGREYF.

This clone has more than one count but fewer than ten. The rearrangement uses TRBV19 and TRBJ1-5; D may be TRBD1 (6 bases). Germline V gene lookup returns CDR1 LNHDA and CDR2 SQIVND (reference sequence). Deletions cut 9 bases from V and 6 bases from J, with 18 bases between. This CDR3 contains 14 residues. This chain's CDR3 is CASNYRDPGQPQHF. The DNA of the CDR3 is TGTGCCAGCAACTACAGGGATCCGGGTCAGCCCCAGCATTTT.

The V and J genes are TRBV4-1 and TRBJ2-3; TRBD2 matches at 8 bases. The CDR3 loop spans 16 amino acids. Unmatched junction bases numbered 6, after V lost 1 base and J lost 3 bases. Germline V CDR1 and CDR2: MGHRA, YSYEKL. The CDR3 loop is CASSQVGSGGTDTQYF. The CDR3 region has the DNA TGCGCCAGCAGCCAAGTAGGCAGCGGGGGAACAGATACGCAGTATTTT.

This clone has just one count. The chain joins TRBV6-1 to TRBJ1-6; the D gene is possibly TRBD1 (6 bases). The germline gives CDR1 MNHNS, CDR2 SASEGT. V lost 2 bases, J lost 3 bases, and 11 bases lay in between. The CDR3 extends over 16 amino acids. The CDR3 nucleotides read TGTGCCAGCAGTGAATTTGGACAGAACTATAATTCACCCCTCCACTTT. Translated, it gives CASSEFGQNYNSPLHF.

The chain links TRBV19 to TRBJ2-1; 9 bases are shared with TRBD2. The CDR3 spans 15 residues. The germline V gene encodes CDR1 LNHDA and CDR2 SQIVND (reference sequence). J gave up 8 bases and V 7 bases, and 12 bases lay outside the gene matches. CDR3 sequence reads: CASTPGSGGTYEQFF. The DNA of the CDR3 is TGTGCCAGTACCCCGGGGAGCGGGGGGACATATGAGCAGTTCTTC.

The rearrangement links TRBV5-1 to TRBJ2-7; 7 nucleotides match TRBD1. With 0 bases clipped from V and 3 bases from J, the junction kept 3 bases outside the gene matches. Germline V gene lookup returns CDR1 SGHRS and CDR2 YFSETQ. The CDR3 has 14 residues. The CDR3 region is CASSLGDSGYEQYF. CDR3 DNA sequence: TGCGCCAGCAGCTTGGGGGACAGTGGCTACGAGCAGTACTTC.

The gene calls are TRBV5-1 and TRBJ1-5, with 10 bases aligning to TRBD1. Germline CDR1 SGHRS, CDR2 YFSETQ. The V segment lost 4 bases and the J segment 1 base; nucleotides outside the gene matches: 11. CDR3 size: 18 residues. DNA of the CDR3: TGCGCCAGCAGCCCCGGGACAGGGGCCGCCCTCAGCAATCAGCCCCAGCATTTT. It codes for CASSPGTGAALSNQPQHF.

This chain links TRBV5-6 with TRBJ1-1; perhaps TRBD1 as D (5 bases). The CDR3 is 14 amino acids. The ends were cut back, 6 bases at V and 1 base at J, with 13 bases in the middle. Per the germline V gene, CDR1 is SGHDT and CDR2 is YYEEEE. The CDR3 nucleotides read TGTGCCAGCACCCTGACAGCTCCGAACACTGAAGCTTTCTTT. Translating gives CASTLTAPNTEAFF.

The chain combines TRBV4-2 with TRBJ1-1; D is possibly TRBD1 (5 bases). V lost 0 bases, J lost 4 bases, and 18 bases lay in between. Germline V gene sequence: CDR1 LGHNA, CDR2 YNFKEQ. The CDR3 has 17 amino acids. The CDR3 reads CASSQEAAGRRCTEAFF. CDR3 in DNA: TGTGCCAGCAGCCAAGAGGCGGCAGGGAGGAGGTGCACTGAAGCTTTCTTT.

This clone was detected only once. V gene TRBV27 combines with J gene TRBJ1-1; 10 positions match TRBD1. The length of the CDR3 is 14 residues. The germline gives CDR1 MNHEY, CDR2 SMNVEV (reference sequence). The V segment lost 6 bases and the J segment 3 bases; nucleotides outside the gene matches: 4. This CDR3 is CASRTGGEYTEAFF. The CDR3 nucleotides read TGTGCCAGCAGGACAGGGGGCGAGTACACTGAAGCTTTCTTT.

This chain connects TRBV27 to TRBJ2-7; TRBD1 matches 10 bases. The V and J ends lost 5 bases and 2 bases, in that order; junction bases with no gene match: 6. Germline V gene data show CDR1 as MNHEY and CDR2 as SMNVEV (reference sequence). The CDR3 consists of 15 residues. The CDR3 DNA sequence: TGTGCCAGCAGTCGTTCCGGGACAGGGGCCTACGAGCAGTACTTC. Protein: CASSRSGTGAYEQYF.

The chain carries TRBV19 and TRBJ1-2; possibly TRBD1 for D (5 bases). The germline V gene has CDR1 LNHDA and CDR2 SQIVND (reference sequence). The CDR3 spans 14 residues. The ends were cut back, 10 bases at V and 8 bases at J, with 23 bases in the middle. The CDR3 loop is CATRVRGPGEGYTF. The DNA of the CDR3 is TGTGCCACTCGAGTACGGGGACCGGGGGAGGGCTACACCTTC.

The gene calls are TRBV27 and TRBJ1-2; 8 bases agree with TRBD1. Trimming took 6 bases from V and 4 from J; bases not matched to a gene: 10. The CDR3 has 15 amino acids. Germline CDR1 reads MNHEY; CDR2 reads SMNVEV (reference sequence). In nucleotides, the CDR3 is TGTGCCAGCAGCAACCAGGGGGCGCTTGGCTATGGCTACACCTTC. Encoded protein: CASSNQGALGYGYTF.

The rearrangement links TRBV7-9 to TRBJ2-7; tentatively, D is TRBD1 (5 bases). The germline gives CDR1 SEHNR, CDR2 FQNEAQ (reference sequence). This CDR3 has 16 amino acids. V was pared by 4 bases and J by 0 bases, with 16 bases between. The CDR3 loop is CASSSSDRTSSYEQYF. The CDR3 nucleotides read TGTGCCAGCAGCTCCTCAGACAGAACCTCCTCCTACGAGCAGTACTTC.

This rearrangement joins TRBV30 to TRBJ2-3; 9 bases match TRBD2. The CDR3 is 14 amino acids. Germline CDR1 and CDR2: GTSNPN and SVGIG (reference sequence). Losses at the gene ends were 6 bases for V and 2 bases for J; bases not matched to a gene: 6. CDR3 residues: CACQLAGNTDTQYF. CDR3 coding DNA: TGTGCCTGCCAGCTAGCGGGGAACACAGATACGCAGTATTTT.

The chain combines TRBV4-1 with TRBJ2-7, with 7 bases fitting TRBD1. Germline-derived CDR1 and CDR2 are MGHRA and YSYEKL. Germline trimming cut 4 bases from V and 5 bases from J; bases unmatched to any gene: 8. The CDR3 loop spans 14 amino acids. The CDR3 here is CASSPPTGFNEQYF. CDR3 sequence (DNA): TGCGCCAGCAGCCCGCCGACAGGGTTCAACGAGCAGTACTTC.

This chain uses TRBV19 with TRBJ2-7; TRBD1 aligns across 9 bases. V was pared by 2 bases and J by 5 bases, with 4 bases of the junction left unmatched. The CDR3 has 14 amino acids. From germline, CDR1 is LNHDA and CDR2 SQIVND (reference sequence). The CDR3 DNA reads TGTGCCAGTAGTATACTGGGACAGGGTGACGAGCAGTACTTC. Amino acid sequence: CASSILGQGDEQYF.

Here the CDR3 reads CASSASGGGLAGGELFF. CDR3 bases: TGTGCCAGCAGCGCGTCCGGGGGAGGACTAGCGGGCGGGGAGCTGTTTTTT. The chain carries TRBV9 and TRBJ2-2; 11 bases agree with TRBD2. Germline-derived CDR1 and CDR2 are SGDLS and YYNGEE. V lost 3 bases, J lost 7 bases, and 11 bases stayed unmatched. CDR3 length: 17 amino acids. The full variable domain, with the rest looked up from reference TRBV9 and TRBJ2-2, is DSGVTQTPKHLITATGQRVTLRCSPRSGDLSVYWYQQSLDQGLQFLIQYYNGEERAKGNILERFSAQQFPDLHSELNLSSLELGDSALYFCASSASGGGLAGGELFFGEGSRLTVL.

The rearrangement joins TRBV7-2 to TRBJ2-7; TRBD2 aligns across 14 bases. The germline V gene encodes CDR1 SGHTA and CDR2 FQGNSA. Trimming cost V 1 base and J 5 bases; bases outside gene matches: 7. The CDR3 consists of 17 residues. The CDR3 DNA reads as TGTGCCAGCAGCTTAGGACCGGGACTAGCGGGGGTGAACGAGCAGTACTTC. Residues: CASSLGPGLAGVNEQYF.

The CDR3 nucleotides read TGTGCCAGCAGCCAGTCCGGACAGGGTGATGGCGAGCAGTACTTC. Protein sequence: CASSQSGQGDGEQYF. The chain couples TRBV7-9 to TRBJ2-7; 8 bases align to TRBD1. The CDR3 loop spans 15 amino acids. Germline CDR1 SEHNR, CDR2 FQNEAQ (reference sequence). V shed 5 bases, J shed 6 bases, and the junction held 12 bases outside the gene matches.

This sequence joins TRBV28 and TRBJ1-6, with D perhaps TRBD1 (5 bases). Germline V CDR1 and CDR2: MDHEN, SYDVKM. The CDR3 is made up of 16 amino acids. Trimming removed 2 bases at V and 8 bases at J, with 16 bases between. DNA of the CDR3: TGTGCCAGCAGTTTACATCTTGGGCGGGACTATTCACCCCTCCACTTT. Encoded protein: CASSLHLGRDYSPLHF.

This CDR3 is CASRERALRDRAYEQYF. In DNA form, the CDR3 reads TGTGCCAGCAGGGAAAGGGCCCTCCGGGACAGGGCCTACGAGCAGTACTTC. J is TRBJ2-7 and V is TRBV2; TRBD1 matches 9 bases. V lost 6 bases to trimming and J lost 2 bases; unmatched junction nucleotides: 14. This CDR3 has 17 residues. Per germline, CDR1 SNHLY and CDR2 FYNNEI.

The V call is TRBV5-4, the J call TRBJ1-2; D unclear. V gave up 4 bases and J gave up 0 bases, with 10 bases separating them. Looked up from germline, CDR1 is SGHNT and CDR2 is YYREEE (reference sequence). This CDR3 comprises 14 residues. This CDR3 reads CASSRAGANYGYTF. The CDR3 DNA is TGTGCCAGCAGCCGGGCGGGAGCTAACTATGGCTACACCTTC.

This sequence joins TRBV7-8 and TRBJ2-5, with 7 positions matching TRBD1. CDR3 size: 16 residues. After removal of 4 bases from V and 1 base from J, the junction contained 9 bases not matched to a gene. The germline V gene has CDR1 SGHVS and CDR2 FQNEAQ. CDR3 sequence (DNA): TGTGCCAGCAGCTACCCAACCGGGACAGCCCAAGAGACCCAGTACTTC. Its protein product is CASSYPTGTAQETQYF.

The chain has TRBV27 and TRBJ1-1; 7 positions match TRBD1. Germline loops: CDR1 MNHEY, CDR2 SMNVEV (reference sequence). This CDR3 is 15 amino acids long. V shed 1 base, J shed 4 bases, and the junction held 6 bases outside the gene matches. CDR3 residues: CASSLLQGYRTEAFF. The CDR3 DNA follows: TGTGCCAGCAGTTTATTACAGGGGTACCGCACTGAAGCTTTCTTT.

The CDR3 reads CASSQGQVEAFF. CDR3 coding DNA: TGTGCCAGCAGCCAGGGACAGGTCGAAGCTTTCTTT. The rearrangement uses TRBV14 and TRBJ1-1; TRBD1 aligns across 8 bases. This CDR3 contains 12 residues. V dropped 3 bases and J dropped 8; count of bases not matched to a gene: 2. Germline CDR1 and CDR2: SGHDN and FVKESK.